The 2 T cell receptor beta chains given below trace back to one sample, sequenced in a study of blood T cell repertoires in COVID-19. The method was immunoSEQ multiplex PCR; TCRdb's version includes in-frame clones alone and lacks a portion of them. This sample has under 150,000 clones, with around 88% found just once. Material for sequencing was peripheral blood. The receptors originated from a human donor in a cohort sampled during active COVID-19.

The chain is built from TRBV12-5 and TRBJ1-3; D is uncertain. The germline V gene encodes CDR1 LGHNT and CDR2 FRNRAP. V was pared by 0 bases and J by 0 bases, with 12 bases between. This CDR3 region has 17 residues. CDR3 residues: CASGLVPGARSGNTIYF. The CDR3, as DNA: TGTGCTAGTGGTTTGGTACCAGGCGCCCGCTCTGGAAACACCATATATTTT.

The V and J genes are TRBV19 and TRBJ2-4; 10 nucleotides line up with TRBD2. Trimming at V came to 3 bases and at J to 0 bases, leaving 2 bases not matched to a gene. The CDR3 loop spans 16 amino acids. Germline V gene sequence: CDR1 LNHDA, CDR2 SQIVND (reference sequence). As DNA, the CDR3 is TGTGCCAGTAGTATCGCTAGCGGGGGAGCCAAAAACATTCAGTACTTC. Encoded protein: CASSIASGGAKNIQYF.